The 21 T cell receptor beta chains in this list originate from one sample, sequenced in a study of T cell responses to AZD1222 COVID-19 vaccine. Clones were read by immunoSEQ multiplex PCR, and TCRdb kept only the in-frame ones, dropping some. The table includes some 150,000 clones, 70% to 90% detected once. The source was peripheral blood, collected on day 0 of AZD1222 vaccination. Receptor source: an adult in good health.

The CDR3 nucleotides read TGTGCCAGCAGCTTTGGGGCAGGTTATGGCTACACCTTC. Its translation: CASSFGAGYGYTF. V gene TRBV5-6 combines with J gene TRBJ1-2; D perhaps matches TRBD1 (5 bases). The CDR3 has 13 amino acids. Germline-derived CDR1 and CDR2 are SGHDT and YYEEEE. The germline V and J ends were trimmed by 2 bases and 5 bases, with 10 bases remaining between them.

The rearrangement uses TRBV19 and TRBJ2-1; TRBD2 agrees at 7 bases. Germline trimming cut 5 bases from V and 1 base from J; bases unmatched to any gene: 8. The CDR3 extends over 16 amino acids. Germline lookup yields CDR1 LNHDA and CDR2 SQIVND (reference sequence). DNA of the CDR3: TGTGCCAGTAGTCTACGCGGGAGCGGGTCCTACAATGAGCAGTTCTTC. Residues: CASSLRGSGSYNEQFF.

The chain couples TRBV6-5 to TRBJ1-1, with a weak D call TRBD1 (6 bases). Germline-derived CDR1 and CDR2 are MNHEY and SVGAGI. The CDR3 is 15 amino acids. V lost 7 bases and J 10 bases, leaving 25 bases between the germline ends. The DNA for the CDR3 is TGTGCCAGCACCGCTTCAACGGGTACGGGGGCCGGAGCTTTCTTT. It translates to CASTASTGTGAGAFF.

This clone was picked up a small number of times. The V call is TRBV7-3, the J call TRBJ1-3; a weak D match, TRBD1 (6 bases). This CDR3 spans 15 amino acids. Germline V lookup: CDR1 SGHTA, CDR2 FQGTGA. V was pared by 2 bases and J by 4 bases, with 12 bases between. The CDR3 protein is CASSLSPGAGNTIYF. In DNA, the CDR3 is TGTGCCAGCAGCTTATCTCCAGGGGCAGGAAACACCATATATTTT.

The chain is built from TRBV29-1 and TRBJ2-5; D possibly corresponds to TRBD1 (5 bases). The germline V and J ends were trimmed by 7 bases and 6 bases, with 15 bases remaining between them. CDR1 is SQVTM and CDR2 is ANQGSEA in the germline V gene. CDR3 length: 12 residues. In DNA form, the CDR3 reads TGCAGCGGCGCTCAGGGTTCACAGACCCAGTACTTC. The encoded protein is CSGAQGSQTQYF. Full variable domain (missing parts from reference TRBV29-1 and TRBJ2-5): SAVISQKPSRDICQRGTSLTIQCQVDSQVTMMFWYRQQPGQSLTLIATANQGSEATYESGFVIDKFPISRPNLTFSTLTVSNMSPEDSSIYLCSGAQGSQTQYFGPGTRLLVL.

The CDR3 coding sequence is TGTGCCAGCAGTTCACAGGGGGGGAATTCACCCCTCCACTTT. Translated: CASSSQGGNSPLHF. The chain is built from TRBV2 and TRBJ1-6, with 8 bases fitting TRBD1. V was pared by 5 bases and J by 7 bases, with 4 bases of the junction left unmatched. This CDR3 contains 14 residues. Germline CDR1 SNHLY, CDR2 FYNNEI.

Worth noting for this clone: The identical CDR3 is also encoded by other nucleotide sequences in the sample. This sequence joins TRBV6-5 and TRBJ1-5, with D hard to call. V lost 2 bases and J 0 bases, leaving 2 bases between the germline ends. The CDR3 contains 13 residues. Germline CDR1 MNHEY, CDR2 SVGAGI. The CDR3 DNA follows: TGTGCCAGCAGTTACACTAGCAATCAGCCCCAGCATTTT. It yields the protein CASSYTSNQPQHF.

The chain employs TRBV7-8 and TRBJ1-6, with no clear D. Trimming took 5 bases from V and 7 from J, leaving 9 bases between them. Per germline, CDR1 SGHVS and CDR2 FQNEAQ. The CDR3 has 13 residues. Here the CDR3 DNA reads TGTGCCAGCAGCCCGAACCGCAATTCACCCCTCCACTTT. This encodes CASSPNRNSPLHF.

This chain uses TRBV4-1 with TRBJ2-5; possibly TRBD1 for D (5 bases). V shed 2 bases and J shed 3 bases, with 10 bases lying between them. CDR3 length equals 14 residues. Germline assignment: CDR1 MGHRA and CDR2 YSYEKL. CDR3 sequence (DNA): TGCGCCAGCAGCCAATGGACATTAGAAGAGACCCAGTACTTC. Protein sequence: CASSQWTLEETQYF.

V is TRBV10-2 and J is TRBJ1-5; 9 positions agree with TRBD1. Germline V gene sequence: CDR1 WSHSY, CDR2 SAAADI. Trimming removed 8 bases from V and 7 bases from J; junction bases left unmatched: 9. The CDR3 is made up of 14 amino acids. The CDR3 is CASADRGPYQPQHF. CDR3 coding DNA: TGCGCCAGCGCGGACAGGGGCCCCTACCAGCCCCAGCATTTT.

The CDR3 region is CASSLSGTPTSYGYTF. The CDR3 DNA is TGTGCCAGCAGTTTATCCGGGACACCCACGAGCTATGGCTACACCTTC. The chain links TRBV27 to TRBJ1-2; TRBD1 is a possible D gene (6 bases). Trimming shortened V by 0 bases and J by 4 bases, and 15 bases separated the two germline ends. Germline V gene data show CDR1 as MNHEY and CDR2 as SMNVEV (reference sequence). The CDR3 runs to 16 residues.

This clone was counted a few times. This chain joins TRBV11-1 and TRBJ1-1; no reliable D call. Trimming took 1 base from V and 1 from J, leaving 4 bases between them. Per the germline V gene, CDR1 is SGHAT and CDR2 is FQDESV (reference sequence). The length of the CDR3 is 13 residues. The CDR3 DNA follows: TGTGCCAGCAGCTTAGGACAGAACACTGAAGCTTTCTTT. As protein: CASSLGQNTEAFF.

CDR3 residues: CASSLGWRGAEEKLFF. As DNA, the CDR3 is TGTGCCAGCAGCCTGGGATGGAGGGGGGCGGAGGAAAAACTGTTTTTT. This chain uses TRBV7-2 with TRBJ1-4; a weak D match, TRBD1 (6 bases). This CDR3 has 16 residues. Germline V CDR1 and CDR2: SGHTA, FQGNSA. V lost 5 bases and J 8 bases, leaving 21 bases between the germline ends.

This clone was detected only a few times. This rearrangement joins TRBV24-1 to TRBJ2-2, with unresolved D. The ends were cut back, 7 bases at V and 8 bases at J, with 7 bases in the middle. This CDR3 region has 11 residues. CDR1 is KGHDR, CDR2 SFDVKD, per germline. The DNA for the CDR3 is TGTGCCACCAGCAGCGCGGGGGAGCTGTTTTTT. Translated: CATSSAGELFF.

The V gene is TRBV5-4, the J gene TRBJ2-3; 9 bases fit TRBD2. The germline V gene encodes CDR1 SGHNT and CDR2 YYREEE (reference sequence). Trimming took 4 bases from V and 6 from J; bases not matched to a gene: 3. This CDR3 is built from 13 residues. The CDR3 is CASSVAGVDTQYF. The CDR3 coding sequence is TGTGCCAGCAGCGTAGCGGGAGTGGATACGCAGTATTTT.

The V and J genes are TRBV6-5 and TRBJ2-1; 8 bases agree with TRBD2. Trimming at V came to 6 bases and at J to 3 bases, leaving 7 bases not matched to a gene. The CDR3 spans 15 residues. Germline CDR1 and CDR2: MNHEY and SVGAGI. The CDR3 loop reads CASRPAGVNYNEQFF. Here the CDR3 DNA reads TGTGCCAGCAGACCAGCGGGGGTGAACTACAATGAGCAGTTCTTC.

The chain employs TRBV6-5 and TRBJ1-5; 10 bases match TRBD1. V shed 6 bases and J 6 bases; nucleotides not matched to a gene: 5. The CDR3 totals 14 residues. Germline V gene data show CDR1 as MNHEY and CDR2 as SVGAGI. CDR3 in amino acids: CASRSDRGSQPQHF. As DNA, the CDR3 is TGTGCCAGCAGGTCGGACAGGGGGAGTCAGCCCCAGCATTTT.

The table lists this clone with a count of one. The chain joins TRBV5-1 to TRBJ1-6, with D unresolved. The CDR3 is 15 amino acids. Germline lookup yields CDR1 SGHRS and CDR2 YFSETQ. The ends were cut back, 0 bases at V and 7 bases at J, with 11 bases in the middle. The CDR3 nucleotides are TGCGCCAGCAGCTTGGGGAGTATACAGAATTCACCCCTCCACTTT. Amino acid sequence: CASSLGSIQNSPLHF.

The gene calls are TRBV29-1 and TRBJ2-3; TRBD2 matches 7 bases. The V segment lost 0 bases and the J segment 2 bases; nucleotides outside the gene matches: 8. CDR3 length: 16 amino acids. The germline CDR1 and CDR2 sequences are SQVTM and ANQGSEA. CDR3 in DNA: TGCAGCGTTGAAGATAGGACTAGTGGGAACACAGATACGCAGTATTTT. Its translation: CSVEDRTSGNTDTQYF.

In its sample, this clone was seen a few times. Written as DNA, the CDR3 is TGTGCCAGCTCTCCCACCAGGGGAGACAATGAGCAGTTCTTC. As protein: CASSPTRGDNEQFF. The chain carries TRBV18 and TRBJ2-1, with D possibly TRBD1 on 6 matching bases. The CDR3 length is 14 residues. Trimming cost V 6 bases and J 5 bases, with 14 bases left between them. Germline CDR1 KGHSH, CDR2 LQKENI.

V is TRBV5-6 and J is TRBJ2-5; D uncertain. The CDR3 totals 13 residues. The germline V gene has CDR1 SGHDT and CDR2 YYEEEE. V was cut by 2 bases and J by 7 bases, with 12 bases left in between. In DNA form, the CDR3 reads TGTGCCAGCAGCTTAAGAGTTGGCGGGACCCAGTACTTC. This translates into CASSLRVGGTQYF.